Each of the 25 T cell receptor beta chains below was sequenced from the same sample in a study of CD8+CD57+ T cells in acquired aplastic anemia. The study profiled TCR beta VDJ and CDR3 using genomic DNA as template. TCRdb reprocessed the reads with MiXCR, giving one entry per CDR3 protein. Among some 220,000 distinct CDR3 sequences listed, 30% to 35% were seen once. Source material: sorted CD4+, CD8+, or CD8+CD57+ T cells (not recorded which) from PBMCs. Receptor source: a human donor in good health, serving as a control.

The sample holds one count of this clonotype. J is TRBJ1-2 and V is TRBV15, with TRBD1 matching 10 bases. The junction had 0 bases not matched to a gene; V was cut back by 8 bases and J by 3 bases. Germline-derived CDR1 and CDR2 are LNHNV and YYDKDF (reference sequence). This CDR3 has 12 residues. The CDR3 reads CATGTGDYGYTF. The CDR3 nucleotides are TGTGCCACCGGGACAGGGGACTATGGCTACACCTTC.

This rearrangement joins TRBV6-1 to TRBJ2-7; 7 bases agree with TRBD2. Trimming removed 6 bases from V and 3 bases from J; junction bases left unmatched: 11. CDR1 MNHNS and CDR2 SASEGT come from the germline V gene. This CDR3 is 15 amino acids long. CDR3 coding DNA: TGTGCCAGCAGGCCTACTGGCGGGAGAAACTACGAGCAGTACTTC. This codes for CASRPTGGRNYEQYF.

The rearrangement joins TRBV5-1 to TRBJ1-4; D not resolved. This CDR3 has 14 amino acids. Germline V gene sequence: CDR1 SGHRS, CDR2 YFSETQ. Between the trimmed V and J ends, which lost 0 bases and 1 base, there was a span of 4 bases. As DNA, the CDR3 is TGCGCCAGCAGCTTGGGGTTAACTAATGAAAAACTGTTTTTT. As protein: CASSLGLTNEKLFF.

This clonotype was seen once. A clone one base away is much larger, so this may be a read error. The rearrangement links TRBV7-3 to TRBJ1-1, with D perhaps TRBD1 (5 bases). With 5 bases removed from V and 2 bases from J, the gap between germline ends came to 12 bases. Germline-derived CDR1 and CDR2 are SGHTA and FQGTGA. The CDR3 runs to 14 residues. This chain's CDR3 is CASSLGDHNTEAFF. In nucleotides, the CDR3 is TGTGCCAGCAGCCTAGGGGACCACAACACTGAAGCTTTCTTT.

There are a few counts of this clonotype. This chain uses TRBV20-1 with TRBJ2-1; D is perhaps TRBD1 (5 bases). This CDR3 is built from 15 residues. V was shortened by 6 bases and J by 0 bases, with 15 bases between the two germline ends. Per the germline V gene, CDR1 is DFQATT and CDR2 is SNEGSKA (reference sequence). The CDR3 DNA sequence: TGCAGTGCCAGGGCCGCGGAAAGCTCCTACAATGAGCAGTTCTTC. This encodes CSARAAESSYNEQFF.

This clonotype was found many times. The V gene is TRBV9, the J gene TRBJ2-7, with D possibly being TRBD2 (6 bases). The V gene's germline CDR1 is SGDLS and CDR2 YYNGEE. The CDR3 loop spans 12 amino acids. V was pared by 6 bases and J by 5 bases, with 12 bases between. In DNA form, the CDR3 reads TGTGCCAGCACGGTAGCGGTGGACGAGCAGTACTTC. It translates to CASTVAVDEQYF.

The chain combines TRBV15 with TRBJ2-7; the D gene is possibly TRBD2 (6 bases). The V gene lost 2 bases and the J gene lost 0 bases, with 17 bases spanning the gap. The CDR3 covers 17 residues. Per germline, CDR1 LNHNV and CDR2 YYDKDF (reference sequence). As DNA, the CDR3 is TGTGCCACCAGCAGATTTTCCGGGACTCTTGGCTCCTACGAGCAGTACTTC. This gives the protein CATSRFSGTLGSYEQYF.

V and J are TRBV5-8 and TRBJ2-5; tentatively, D is TRBD1 (5 bases). This CDR3 has 16 residues. Germline V lookup: CDR1 SGHTS, CDR2 YDEGEE. V was shortened by 4 bases and J by 5 bases, with 21 bases between the two germline ends. This chain's CDR3 is CASSGASTVGDETQYF. The CDR3 DNA reads TGTGCCAGCAGCGGGGCCTCGACAGTAGGAGATGAGACCCAGTACTTC.

This chain connects TRBV10-3 to TRBJ2-5; 10 bases line up with TRBD1. The ends lost 11 bases at V and 5 bases at J; junction bases unmatched: 5. Germline CDR1 ENHRY, CDR2 SYGVKD. The CDR3 has 12 residues. DNA of the CDR3: TGTGCCGTGGGACAGGGGCAGGAGACCCAGTACTTC. It encodes CAVGQGQETQYF.

The chain uses TRBV5-1 and TRBJ2-6; D call uncertain. Germline values: CDR1 SGHRS, CDR2 YFSETQ. The CDR3 runs to 16 residues. V dropped 0 bases and J dropped 0 bases, with 7 bases sitting between them. CDR3 sequence: CASSLDVISGANVLTF. The DNA of the CDR3 is TGCGCCAGCAGCTTGGACGTCATCTCTGGGGCCAACGTCCTGACTTTC.

The V and J genes are TRBV5-1 and TRBJ1-1, with a weak D call TRBD1 (6 bases). The CDR3 runs 14 residues. V was cut by 8 bases and J by 1 base, with 15 bases left in between. Germline loops: CDR1 SGHRS, CDR2 YFSETQ. CDR3 DNA sequence: TGCGCCAGAAGCGGGTGGACAGCGAACACTGAAGCTTTCTTT. As protein: CARSGWTANTEAFF.

Turning to this clonotype: This may be a read error, as it is one base from a much larger clone. The gene calls are TRBV20-1 and TRBJ2-5; D gene ambiguous. The CDR3 runs to 17 residues. Germline V lookup: CDR1 DFQATT, CDR2 SNEGSKA (reference sequence). CDR3 nucleotide sequence: TGCAGTGCTAGAACTTCGAGCCACTCCCTAACGGCGGAGACCCAGCACTTC. Translation: CSARTSSHSLTAETQHF.

The genes are TRBV6-5 and TRBJ1-2; D not resolved. CDR3 size: 13 residues. Germline-derived CDR1 and CDR2 are MNHEY and SVGAGI. With 2 bases removed from V and 5 bases from J, the gap between germline ends came to 9 bases. The CDR3 sequence: CASSYRVGYGYTF. CDR3 bases: TGTGCCAGCAGTTACAGGGTTGGGTATGGCTACACCTTC.

This clonotype was counted between two and nine times. The chain links TRBV5-1 to TRBJ2-3; D may be TRBD1 or TRBD2 (7 bases each). CDR3 length: 15 amino acids. Trimming shortened V by 1 base and J by 3 bases, and 12 bases separated the two germline ends. Per germline, CDR1 SGHRS and CDR2 YFSETQ. The DNA for the CDR3 is TGCGCCAGCAGCTTGCAGGGGGGGCCGACAGATACGCAGTATTTT. Amino acids: CASSLQGGPTDTQYF.

This clonotype was seen only a few times. The chain combines TRBV5-1 with TRBJ2-3; 9 bases line up with TRBD2. V lost 4 bases to trimming and J lost 0 bases; unmatched junction nucleotides: 15. Germline CDR1 reads SGHRS; CDR2 reads YFSETQ. The CDR3 runs to 19 residues. CDR3 loop: CASSSPPGLAATSTDTQYF. The CDR3 DNA sequence: TGCGCCAGCAGCAGTCCCCCGGGACTAGCAGCTACTAGCACAGATACGCAGTATTTT.

This clonotype has a count of ten or more. The rearrangement joins TRBV29-1 to TRBJ1-5; 7 bases match TRBD1. V lost 7 bases to trimming and J lost 5 bases; unmatched junction nucleotides: 5. The length of the CDR3 is 12 residues. Germline assignment: CDR1 SQVTM and CDR2 ANQGSEA. The CDR3 sequence: CSARQGDQPQHF. In DNA, the CDR3 is TGCAGCGCCCGACAGGGCGATCAGCCCCAGCATTTT.

In its sample, this clonotype was seen many times. The rearrangement uses TRBV24-1 and TRBJ2-5; TRBD2 matches 11 bases. The CDR3 covers 15 residues. The ends lost 3 bases at V and 5 bases at J; junction bases unmatched: 4. Germline-derived CDR1 and CDR2 are KGHDR and SFDVKD. The CDR3 sequence is CATSDRTSGLETQYF. CDR3 nucleotide sequence: TGTGCCACCAGTGATAGGACTAGCGGGTTGGAGACCCAGTACTTC.

In this sample, this clonotype turned up many times. The J gene is TRBJ1-1, the V gene TRBV7-8, with D perhaps TRBD1 (5 bases). Trimming took 2 bases from V and 6 from J, leaving 16 bases between them. The CDR3 extends over 15 amino acids. The germline gives CDR1 SGHVS, CDR2 FQNEAQ. CDR3 bases: TGTGCCAGCAGCTTATTTCGGGGACCTCGGGCTGAAGCTTTCTTT. It encodes CASSLFRGPRAEAFF.

Concerning this clonotype: A read error may explain this, as a much larger clone is one base away. V usage is TRBV20-1 and J usage is TRBJ1-5; 9 bases line up with TRBD1. The germline V gene encodes CDR1 DFQATT and CDR2 SNEGSKA (reference sequence). The junction had 11 bases not matched to a gene; V was cut back by 2 bases and J by 6 bases. CDR3 length: 16 residues. CDR3: CSARPPGQGFFQPQHF. In DNA, the CDR3 is TGCAGTGCTAGACCCCCGGGACAGGGATTCTTTCAGCCCCAGCATTTT.

The chain recombines TRBV3-1 with TRBJ2-7, with D possibly being TRBD1 (6 bases). This CDR3 contains 13 residues. Looked up from germline, CDR1 is LGHDT and CDR2 is YNNKEL (reference sequence). Trimming took 4 bases from V and 5 from J, leaving 12 bases between them. The CDR3, as DNA: TGTGCCAGCAGCCTTCTACAGGGAAACGAGCAGTACTTC. Protein sequence: CASSLLQGNEQYF.

This clonotype was found many times. The rearrangement joins TRBV28 to TRBJ2-7; a weak D match, TRBD1 (6 bases). Trimming left V 10 bases short and J 3 bases short, with 13 bases between. This CDR3 is 12 amino acids long. In germline, CDR1 is MDHEN, CDR2 SYDVKM. The DNA of the CDR3 is TGTGCCACACTGGGACAAGACTACGAGCAGTACTTC. It yields the protein CATLGQDYEQYF.

This clonotype was detected ten times or more. This sequence joins TRBV7-9 and TRBJ2-3; a possible D gene is TRBD1 (6 bases). This CDR3 is built from 15 residues. Germline lookup yields CDR1 SEHNR and CDR2 FQNEAQ (reference sequence). V lost 5 bases and J 0 bases, leaving 12 bases between the germline ends. The CDR3: CASSQTGGSTDTQYF. CDR3 nucleotide sequence: TGTGCCAGCAGCCAGACAGGTGGGAGCACAGATACGCAGTATTTT.

The chain carries TRBV29-1 and TRBJ1-1; no firm D call. Germline CDR1 reads SQVTM; CDR2 reads ANQGSEA. CDR3 length equals 12 residues. V lost 1 base to trimming and J lost 5 bases, with 8 bases between them. The CDR3 sequence is CSVEVTGTEAFF. The CDR3 nucleotides read TGCAGCGTTGAAGTTACGGGTACTGAAGCTTTCTTT.

The CDR3 bases are TGTGCCAGCAGTTACTCACAAATAACCTACGAGCAGTACTTC. It is translated as CASSYSQITYEQYF. This chain joins TRBV6-5 and TRBJ2-7; D is uncertain. Trimming took 0 bases from V and 2 from J, leaving 8 bases between them. CDR1 is MNHEY and CDR2 is SVGAGI in the germline V gene. This CDR3 region has 14 residues.

This clonotype was counted a few times. The rearrangement uses TRBV5-6 and TRBJ1-2, with unresolved D. The CDR3 runs 13 residues. Germline V gene lookup returns CDR1 SGHDT and CDR2 YYEEEE. Trimming took off 1 base at V and 8 bases at J, with 12 bases between the two ends. CDR3 protein: CASSLYGGDGYTF. The CDR3 DNA reads TGTGCCAGCAGCTTGTATGGCGGTGACGGCTACACCTTC.